This T cell receptor (beta chain) was obtained from a study of graft-versus-host responses after intestinal transplantation. Study summary: Tacrolimus plus steroids were given to all recipients for 2 to 4 years, preceded by anti-thymocyte globulin induction.

Note on this clone: Antigen specificity is unknown.

The length of the CDR3 is 15 residues. The germline V gene has CDR1 SGDLS and CDR2 YYNGEE. The germline V and J ends were trimmed by 3 bases and 0 bases, with 10 bases remaining between them. Findings of the study overall: Early post-transplant falls in HvG clones accompanied the peak levels of circulating GvH clones.

Only in-frame clones appear in the TCRdb table, and some are missing; sequencing was by immunoSEQ multiplex PCR. The data contain 100,000 to 120,000 clones, 93% of them singletons. The input for sequencing was unstimulated CD8+ T cells sorted from spleen or lymph node cells, taken before intestinal transplant. The TCR originated in a human donor who received an intestinal transplant. V is TRBV9 and J is TRBJ1-5, with D hard to call. The CDR3 protein is CASSEGLLSNQPQHF. The CDR3 DNA reads as TGTGCCAGCAGCGAAGGACTTCTTAGCAATCAGCCCCAGCATTTT.